The T cell receptor (beta chain) described here comes from a study of control samples from healthy donors and cancer patients. Libraries were prepared by immunoSEQ multiplex PCR; TCRdb keeps only in-frame clonotypes and omits some of them. The repertoire holds approximately 150,000 clones, less than 95% seen once, with 6% to 9% in the top ten. The origin of this receptor is a man between 18 and 35 years old in good health. The sequenced sample was blood.

The DNA of the CDR3 is TGCAGCGTTAGGGAGACAGGGGGCTCCTACGAGCAGTACTTC. As protein: CSVRETGGSYEQYF. This rearrangement joins TRBV29-1 to TRBJ2-7; 9 nucleotides line up with TRBD1. J was trimmed by 0 bases and V by 5 bases; bases with no gene match: 5. Germline assignment: CDR1 SQVTM and CDR2 ANQGSEA. This CDR3 is 14 amino acids long.